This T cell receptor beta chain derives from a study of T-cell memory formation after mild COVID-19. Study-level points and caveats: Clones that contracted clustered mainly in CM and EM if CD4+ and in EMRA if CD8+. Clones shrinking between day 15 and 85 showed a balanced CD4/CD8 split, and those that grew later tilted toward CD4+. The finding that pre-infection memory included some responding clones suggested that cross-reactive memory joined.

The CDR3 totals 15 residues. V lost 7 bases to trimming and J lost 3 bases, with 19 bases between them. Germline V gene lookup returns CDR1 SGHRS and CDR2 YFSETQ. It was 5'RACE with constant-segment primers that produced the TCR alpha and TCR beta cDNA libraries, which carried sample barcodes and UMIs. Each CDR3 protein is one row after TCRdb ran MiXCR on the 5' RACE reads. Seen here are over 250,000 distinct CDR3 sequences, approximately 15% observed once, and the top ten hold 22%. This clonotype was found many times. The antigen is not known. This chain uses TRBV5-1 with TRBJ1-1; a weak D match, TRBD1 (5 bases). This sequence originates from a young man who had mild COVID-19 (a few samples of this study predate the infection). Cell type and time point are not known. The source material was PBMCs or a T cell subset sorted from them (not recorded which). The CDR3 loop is CASCLGGIRDTEAFF. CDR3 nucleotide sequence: TGCGCCAGCTGTCTGGGGGGTATCCGTGACACTGAAGCTTTCTTT.